This is a list of T cell receptor beta chains from one sample in a study of lymphopenia after photon versus proton radiotherapy. Sequenced by immunoSEQ multiplex PCR; TCRdb stores in-frame clones only, minus some. The sample has about 37,000 clones; over 75% are singletons. The sequenced sample was peripheral blood, obtained from a patient treated with photon-based radiotherapy. The receptors shown here come from a man aged 45-65 years with gastric cancer. Both conserved end residues are part of each CDR3. A D gene is named only where the DNA matches it firmly. The size of a clone is reported for some rows only, either as once, few or many, or as a class for expanded clones.

>-|TRBJ2-6|-|TRBV13
CASSSRYSGANVLTF
TGTGCCAGCAGCTCCCGGTACTCTGGGGCCAACGTCCTGACTTTC
>-|TRBJ2-7|TRBD2|TRBV7-2
CASSLVLFSGRGGEQYF
TGTGCCAGCAGCTTAGTCCTCTTTAGCGGGAGAGGAGGCGAGCAGTACTTC
>-|TRBJ1-2|-|TRBV30
CAWSLRDNGYTF
TGTGCCTGGAGTCTTAGGGATAATGGCTACACCTTC
>few|TRBJ1-1|TRBD1|TRBV13
CASSPNRGTEAFF
TGTGCCAGCAGCCCTAACAGGGGAACTGAAGCTTTCTTT
>-|TRBJ1-6|-|TRBV13
CASSYRTVYASGNSPLHF
TGTGCCAGCAGCTATAGGACAGTATACGCTTCGGGTAATTCACCCCTCCACTTT
>few|TRBJ1-1|-|TRBV18
CASSPPVNTEAFF
TGTGCCAGCTCACCACCAGTGAACACTGAAGCTTTCTTT
>-|TRBJ2-7|TRBD1|TRBV5-1
CASSTKQGARDEQYF
TGCGCCAGCAGCACGAAGCAGGGGGCCCGCGACGAGCAGTACTTC
>-|TRBJ2-1|-|TRBV7-9
CASSLFGSETPYNEQFF
TGTGCCAGCAGCTTATTCGGCTCGGAGACACCCTACAATGAGCAGTTCTTC
>-|TRBJ2-3|-|TRBV27
CASSFGATTSTDTQYF
TGTGCCAGCAGTTTTGGGGCAACCACTAGCACAGATACGCAGTATTTT
>-|TRBJ1-3|-|TRBV11-2
CASTKRSSGNTIYF
TGTGCCAGCACTAAAAGGTCCTCTGGAAACACCATATATTTT
>-|TRBJ2-3|-|TRBV11-3
CASSLTTSTDTQYF
TGTGCCAGCAGCCTGACAACTAGCACAGATACGCAGTATTTT
>-|TRBJ2-7|TRBD2|TRBV10-3
CAISSGLAGGPERAYEQYF
TGTGCCATCAGTTCCGGACTAGCGGGAGGGCCGGAGCGGGCCTACGAGCAGTACTTC
>-|TRBJ2-2|TRBD2|TRBV5-1
CASSPRGLAGTGELFF
TGCGCCAGCAGCCCCAGGGGACTAGCGGGGACCGGGGAGCTGTTTTTT
>-|TRBJ2-5|TRBD2|TRBV27
CASNPLAGGETQYF
TGTGCCAGCAATCCCCTAGCGGGAGGCGAGACCCAGTACTTC
>-|TRBJ2-7|-|TRBV4-2
CASSQGLLEQQYF
TGTGCCAGCAGCCAAGGACTTCTGGAACAGCAGTACTTC
>few|TRBJ2-7|TRBD2|TRBV14
CASSQGLAGPSYEQYF
TGTGCCAGCAGCCAAGGCTTAGCGGGGCCCTCCTACGAGCAGTACTTC
>-|TRBJ1-2|-|TRBV6-5
CASFGQDAGYTF
TGTGCCAGCTTCGGCCAGGACGCTGGCTACACCTTC
>-|TRBJ2-3|-|TRBV18
CASSPLQASNTDTQYF
TGTGCCAGCTCACCATTGCAAGCGTCGAACACAGATACGCAGTATTTT
>-|TRBJ1-3|-|TRBV18
CASSPSGDADTIYF
TGTGCCAGCTCACCGTCAGGGGACGCAGACACCATATATTTT
>-|TRBJ2-3|-|TRBV20-1
CSAKGEDTQYF
TGCAGTGCTAAGGGTGAGGATACGCAGTATTTT
>-|TRBJ2-7|TRBD2|TRBV11-2
CASSSYSRTSDYEQYF
TGTGCCAGCAGCTCGTATTCTCGGACTAGCGACTACGAGCAGTACTTC
>once|TRBJ2-5|TRBD2|TRBV7-8
CASSYPAGGETQYF
TGTGCCAGCAGCTACCCAGCGGGAGGGGAGACCCAGTACTTC
>-|TRBJ2-1|TRBD1|TRBV10-1
CASSGWTGGPYNEQFF
TGCGCCAGCAGTGGATGGACAGGGGGGCCCTACAATGAGCAGTTCTTC
>-|TRBJ2-2|-|TRBV19
CASSIAPGPGELFF
TGTGCCAGTAGTATAGCCCCGGGCCCCGGGGAGCTGTTTTTT
>-|TRBJ1-2|-|TRBV5-6
CASSLGTGWSDYGYTF
TGTGCCAGCAGCCTAGGAACCGGATGGAGCGACTATGGCTACACCTTC
>few|TRBJ2-1|TRBD2|TRBV7-9
CASRSTSGGNEQFF
TGTGCCAGCAGGTCGACTAGCGGGGGGAATGAGCAGTTCTTC
>-|TRBJ2-3|TRBD2|TRBV28
CASKSGTSGADTQYF
TGTGCCAGCAAATCCGGGACTAGCGGCGCAGATACGCAGTATTTT
>-|TRBJ1-5|-|TRBV7-2
CASSLQGVQPQHF
TGTGCCAGCAGCCTACAGGGAGTTCAGCCCCAGCATTTT